Given below is one T cell receptor beta chain in context. The junction differs from germline at one of its ends, possibly a read error. The same CDR3 arises from other DNA sequences in this sample as well. Here immunoSEQ multiplex PCR was the method, and the copy in TCRdb shows in-frame clones only, minus some. Here the sample spans about 170,000 clones, 70% to 90% being singletons. These data originate in a study of control samples from healthy donors and cancer patients. The CDR3 has 15 amino acids. Per germline, CDR1 LNHDA and CDR2 SQIVND (reference sequence). The gene calls are TRBV19 and TRBJ2-2; maybe TRBD1 (6 bases). This clonotype was sampled from a woman in her 30s in good health. The material sequenced was blood. The CDR3 DNA sequence: TGTGCCAGTAGTGGGTGGGAGAGGGACACCGGGGAGCTATTTTTT. The encoded protein is CASSGWERDTGELFF.